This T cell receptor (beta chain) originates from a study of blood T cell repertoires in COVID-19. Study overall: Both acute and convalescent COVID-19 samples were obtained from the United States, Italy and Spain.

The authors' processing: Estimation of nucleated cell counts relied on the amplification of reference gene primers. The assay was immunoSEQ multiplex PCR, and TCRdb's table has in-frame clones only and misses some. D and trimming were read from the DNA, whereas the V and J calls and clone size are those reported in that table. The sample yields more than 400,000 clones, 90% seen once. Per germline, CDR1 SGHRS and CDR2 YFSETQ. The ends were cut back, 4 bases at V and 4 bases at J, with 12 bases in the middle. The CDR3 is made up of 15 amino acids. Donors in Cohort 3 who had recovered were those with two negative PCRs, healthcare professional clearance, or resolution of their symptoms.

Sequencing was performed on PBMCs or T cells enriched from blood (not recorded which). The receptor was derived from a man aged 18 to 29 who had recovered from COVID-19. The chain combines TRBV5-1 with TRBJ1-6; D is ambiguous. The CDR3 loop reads CASSPEARYNSPLHF. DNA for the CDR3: TGCGCCAGCAGCCCCGAGGCAAGATATAATTCACCCCTCCACTTT.